Below are 10 T cell receptor beta chains sequenced from a single sample in a study of neurological immune-mediated disorders. TCRdb itself ran the 5' RACE reads through MiXCR, one entry per CDR3 protein. The data contain tens of thousands of distinct CDR3 sequences, approximately 2.8% of them singletons. The sequenced material came from PBMCs. The receptor source for this set is a woman aged 30 to 39 with multiple sclerosis.

This clonotype was found many times. The chain recombines TRBV12-3 or TRBV12-4 with TRBJ2-2; 10 bases line up with TRBD2. CDR3 length: 16 residues. Trimming took 5 bases from V and 0 from J; bases not matched to a gene: 3. CDR3 sequence reads: CASSILAGANTGELFF. DNA of the CDR3: TGTGCCAGCAGTATTCTAGCGGGAGCGAACACCGGGGAGCTGTTTTTT.

This clonotype was counted ten times or more. The CDR3 DNA reads as TGCGCCAGCAGCCAAGATCTCCCCGGTGGGTTTATGAACACTGAAGCTTTCTTT. Its translation: CASSQDLPGGFMNTEAFF. This chain joins TRBV4-3 and TRBJ1-1; D remains unclear. V gave up 0 bases and J gave up 0 bases, with 17 bases separating them. CDR1 LGHNA and CDR2 YSLEER come from the germline V gene. The CDR3 consists of 18 residues.

The table lists this clonotype with many counts. V is TRBV4-2 and J is TRBJ2-7, with 10 positions matching TRBD2. Germline assignment: CDR1 LGHNA and CDR2 YNFKEQ. The V segment lost 1 base and the J segment 2 bases; nucleotides outside the gene matches: 11. The CDR3 is made up of 18 amino acids. The CDR3: CASSQGPGYSGRAYEQYF. CDR3 coding DNA: TGTGCCAGCAGCCAAGGCCCGGGGTACAGCGGGAGGGCCTACGAGCAGTACTTC.

This clonotype was observed many times. The chain links TRBV4-3 to TRBJ1-1; D is undetermined. CDR3 length: 15 amino acids. V was shortened by 0 bases and J by 5 bases, with 13 bases between the two germline ends. Germline V CDR1 and CDR2: LGHNA, YSLEER. Here the CDR3 reads CASSQESARRTEAFF. The CDR3, as DNA: TGCGCCAGCAGCCAAGAATCCGCTAGAAGGACTGAAGCTTTCTTT.

In this sample, this clonotype turned up many times. J is TRBJ2-1 and V is TRBV12-3 or TRBV12-4; 14 nucleotides agree with TRBD2. The CDR3 is made up of 15 amino acids. The J segment lost 6 bases and the V segment lost 6 bases, leaving 4 bases of the junction unmatched. This chain's CDR3 is CASRVGLAGVNEQFF. CDR3 nucleotides: TGTGCCAGCAGGGTGGGACTAGCGGGAGTCAATGAGCAGTTCTTC.

The table lists this clonotype with a few counts. Since a much larger clone is just one base distant, this may be a read error. The chain employs TRBV5-1 and TRBJ1-1; unclear D gene. The CDR3 sequence is 12 residues long. Germline V gene lookup returns CDR1 SGHRS and CDR2 YFSETQ. The CDR3 nucleotides are TGCGACAGCAGATCAGGGAACACTGAAGCTTTCTTT. This sequence encodes CDSRSGNTEAFF.

This clonotype was detected ten times or more. The V and J genes are TRBV6-2 or TRBV6-3 and TRBJ2-1; 8 bases align to TRBD2. This CDR3 spans 15 amino acids. Germline-derived CDR1 and CDR2 are MNHEY and SVGEGT. With 2 bases clipped from V and 8 bases from J, the junction kept 8 bases outside the gene matches. CDR3 in amino acids: CASSYIGAGGDEQFF. In nucleotides, the CDR3 is TGTGCCAGCAGTTACATCGGCGCGGGGGGCGATGAGCAGTTCTTC.

This clonotype was counted many times. CDR3: CATSSSPGLGRDGELFF. The DNA of the CDR3 is TGTGCCACCAGCAGCTCTCCGGGACTAGGCAGGGACGGGGAGCTGTTTTTT. V and J are TRBV15 and TRBJ2-2; 8 positions agree with TRBD2. V trimming: 3 bases; J trimming: 7 bases; junction bases outside the gene matches: 13. The CDR3 runs 17 residues. The germline CDR1 and CDR2 sequences are LNHNV and YYDKDF (reference sequence).

To note about this clonotype: This may stem from a read error, because a much larger clone lies one nucleotide away. As the CDR3 is not closed by the conserved phenylalanine or tryptophan, this likely results from a read error. The rearrangement uses TRBV20-1 and TRBJ1-5, with D tentatively TRBD1 (6 bases). Trimming removed 2 bases from V and 5 bases from J, with 16 bases in between. Looked up from germline, CDR1 is DFQATT and CDR2 is SNEGSKA (reference sequence). This CDR3 region has 15 residues. Written as DNA, the CDR3 is TGCAGTGCTAGAAGGAGGACAGCTATCCATCAGCCCCAGCATTGT. It translates to CSARRRTAIHQPQHC.

This clonotype has ten or more counts. The genes are TRBV10-1 and TRBJ2-2; TRBD2 matches 14 bases. V dropped 8 bases and J dropped 7; count of bases not matched to a gene: 3. Germline V gives CDR1 WNHNN, CDR2 SYGVQD (reference sequence). This CDR3 is 14 amino acids long. Here the CDR3 DNA reads TGCGCCAGCGGGACTAGCGGGAGAGGCGGGGAGCTGTTTTTT. This codes for CASGTSGRGGELFF.